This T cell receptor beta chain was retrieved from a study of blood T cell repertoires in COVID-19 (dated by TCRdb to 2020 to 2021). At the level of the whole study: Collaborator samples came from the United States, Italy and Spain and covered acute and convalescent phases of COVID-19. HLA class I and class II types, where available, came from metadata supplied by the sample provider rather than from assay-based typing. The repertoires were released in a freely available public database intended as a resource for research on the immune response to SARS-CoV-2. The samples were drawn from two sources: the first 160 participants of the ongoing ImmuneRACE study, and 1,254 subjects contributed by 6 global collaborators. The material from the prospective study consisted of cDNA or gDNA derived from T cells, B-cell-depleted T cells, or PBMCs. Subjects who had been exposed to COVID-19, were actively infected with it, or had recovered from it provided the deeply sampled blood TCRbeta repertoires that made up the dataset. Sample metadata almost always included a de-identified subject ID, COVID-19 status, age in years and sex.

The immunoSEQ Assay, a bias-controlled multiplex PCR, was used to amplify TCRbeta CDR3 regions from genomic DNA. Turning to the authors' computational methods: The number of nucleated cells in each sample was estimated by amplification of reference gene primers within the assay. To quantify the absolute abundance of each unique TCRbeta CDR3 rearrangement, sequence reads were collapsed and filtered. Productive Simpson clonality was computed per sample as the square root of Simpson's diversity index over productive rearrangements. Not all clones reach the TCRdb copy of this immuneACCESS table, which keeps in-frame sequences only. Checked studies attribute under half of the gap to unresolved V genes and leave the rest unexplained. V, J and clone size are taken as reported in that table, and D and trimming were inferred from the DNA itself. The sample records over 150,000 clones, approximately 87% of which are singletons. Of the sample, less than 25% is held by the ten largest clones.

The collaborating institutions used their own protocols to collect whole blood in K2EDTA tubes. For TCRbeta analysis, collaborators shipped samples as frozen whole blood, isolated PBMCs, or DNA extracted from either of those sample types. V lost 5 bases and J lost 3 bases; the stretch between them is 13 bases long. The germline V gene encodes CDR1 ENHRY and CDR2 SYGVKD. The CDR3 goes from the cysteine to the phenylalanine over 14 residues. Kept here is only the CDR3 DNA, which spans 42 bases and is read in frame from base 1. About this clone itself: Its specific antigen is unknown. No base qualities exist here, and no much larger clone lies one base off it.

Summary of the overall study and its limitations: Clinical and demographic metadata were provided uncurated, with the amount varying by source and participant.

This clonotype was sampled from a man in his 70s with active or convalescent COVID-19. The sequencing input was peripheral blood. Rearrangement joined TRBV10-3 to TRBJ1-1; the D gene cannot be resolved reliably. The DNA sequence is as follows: TGTGCCATCAGTCCCGAGTCTCGGTACACTGAAGCTTTCTTT. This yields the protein CAISPESRYTEAFF.